The following is a T cell receptor (beta chain) sequence with its context. Its antigen is undetermined. Primers: 60 Vbeta forward and 13 Jbeta reverse. Assay: immunoSEQ multiplex PCR; the TCRdb copy retains only in-frame clones and omits some. Among approximately 120,000 clones, 76% were seen once, and the ten largest hold approximately 12%. This sample stems from a study of cytomegalovirus exposure and HLA in healthy donors. In the study overall: Researchers previously reported finding 90 million to 120 million unique TCR beta sequences from roughly 170 million T cells. The study's early data release held roughly 91 million unique TCRs from HLA-typed donors. Study-level findings and limits: Later on, an analysis showed TCR association rates differing by HLA locus, with DRB1 the most and HLA-C the fewest.

Trimming pared 7 bases from V and 3 bases from J, leaving 12 bases between. The CDR3 has 14 amino acids. Looked up from germline, CDR1 is MNHNS and CDR2 is SASEGT. The chain employs TRBV6-1 and TRBJ2-2; D uncertain. The sequence was obtained from a woman in her forties in good health and CMV-seropositive. Sequenced sample: PBMCs. The CDR3 reads CASTSQRYTGELFF. The CDR3 region has the DNA TGTGCCAGCACAAGCCAGCGATACACCGGGGAGCTGTTTTTT.